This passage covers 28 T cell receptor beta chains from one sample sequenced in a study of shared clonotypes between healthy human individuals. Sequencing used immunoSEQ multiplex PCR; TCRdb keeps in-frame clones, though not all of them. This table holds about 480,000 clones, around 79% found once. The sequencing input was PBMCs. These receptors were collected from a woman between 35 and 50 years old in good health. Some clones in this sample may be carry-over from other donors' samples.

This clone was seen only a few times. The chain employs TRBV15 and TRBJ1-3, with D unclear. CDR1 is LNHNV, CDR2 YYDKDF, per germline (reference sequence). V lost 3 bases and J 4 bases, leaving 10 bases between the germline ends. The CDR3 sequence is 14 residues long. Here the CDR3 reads CATSSPSEGNTIYF. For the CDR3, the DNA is TGTGCCACCAGCAGCCCGTCAGAGGGAAACACCATATATTTT. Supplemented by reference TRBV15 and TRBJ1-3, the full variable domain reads DAMVIQNPRYQVTQFGKPVTLSCSQTLNHNVMYWYQQKSSQAPKLLFHYYDKDFNNEADTPDNFQSRRPNTSFCFLDIRSPGLGDTAMYLCATSSPSEGNTIYFGEGSWLTVV.

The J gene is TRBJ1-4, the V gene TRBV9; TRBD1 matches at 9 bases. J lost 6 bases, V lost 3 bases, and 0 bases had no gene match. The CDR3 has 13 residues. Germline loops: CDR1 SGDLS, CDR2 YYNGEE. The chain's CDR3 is CASSGTGDEKLFF. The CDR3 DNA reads TGTGCCAGCAGCGGGACAGGGGATGAAAAACTGTTTTTT.

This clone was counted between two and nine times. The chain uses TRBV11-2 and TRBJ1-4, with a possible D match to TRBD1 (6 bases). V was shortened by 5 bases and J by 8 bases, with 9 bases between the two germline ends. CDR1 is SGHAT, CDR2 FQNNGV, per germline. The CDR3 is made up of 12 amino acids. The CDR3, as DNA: TGTGCCAGCAGCCCACAGGGAGAAAAACTGTTTTTT. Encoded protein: CASSPQGEKLFF.

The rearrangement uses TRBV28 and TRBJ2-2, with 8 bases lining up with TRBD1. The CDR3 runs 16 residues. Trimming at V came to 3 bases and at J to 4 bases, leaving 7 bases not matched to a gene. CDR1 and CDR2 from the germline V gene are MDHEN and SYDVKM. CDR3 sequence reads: CASSFAGTGVTGELFF. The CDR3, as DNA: TGTGCCAGCAGTTTTGCCGGGACAGGAGTCACCGGGGAGCTGTTTTTT.

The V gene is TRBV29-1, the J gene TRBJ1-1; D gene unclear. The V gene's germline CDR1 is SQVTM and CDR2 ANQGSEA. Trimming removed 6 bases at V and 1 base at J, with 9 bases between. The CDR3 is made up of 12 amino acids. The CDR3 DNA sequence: TGCAGCGTCGCTGTAGGGAACACTGAAGCTTTCTTT. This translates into CSVAVGNTEAFF.

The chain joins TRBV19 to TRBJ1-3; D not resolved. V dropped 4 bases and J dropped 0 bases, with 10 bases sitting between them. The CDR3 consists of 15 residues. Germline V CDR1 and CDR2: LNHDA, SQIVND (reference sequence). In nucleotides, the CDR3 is TGTGCCAGTAGTAATTACGCCTCCTCTGGAAACACCATATATTTT. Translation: CASSNYASSGNTIYF.

This chain's CDR3 is CASSQDLGANTGELFF. For the CDR3, the DNA is TGTGCCAGCAGCCAAGATTTAGGCGCGAACACCGGGGAGCTGTTTTTT. This chain links TRBV4-2 with TRBJ2-2; D unresolved. In germline, CDR1 is LGHNA, CDR2 YNFKEQ. V was trimmed by 0 bases and J by 0 bases, leaving 8 bases between them. The length of the CDR3 is 16 residues.

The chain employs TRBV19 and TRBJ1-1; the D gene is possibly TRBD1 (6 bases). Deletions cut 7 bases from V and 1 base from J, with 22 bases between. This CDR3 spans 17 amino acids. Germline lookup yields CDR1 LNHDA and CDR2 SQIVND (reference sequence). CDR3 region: CASTPSGGAARNTEAFF. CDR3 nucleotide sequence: TGTGCCAGTACCCCTTCGGGGGGCGCGGCGAGGAACACTGAAGCTTTCTTT.

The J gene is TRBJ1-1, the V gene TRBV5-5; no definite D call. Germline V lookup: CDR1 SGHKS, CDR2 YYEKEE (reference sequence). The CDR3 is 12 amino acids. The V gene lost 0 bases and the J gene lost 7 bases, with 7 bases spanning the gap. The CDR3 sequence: CASSLVGGEAFF. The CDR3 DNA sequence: TGTGCCAGCAGCTTGGTTGGCGGTGAAGCTTTCTTT.

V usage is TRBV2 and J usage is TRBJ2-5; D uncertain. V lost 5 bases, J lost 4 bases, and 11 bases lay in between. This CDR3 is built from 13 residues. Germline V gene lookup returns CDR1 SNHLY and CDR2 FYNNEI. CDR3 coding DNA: TGTGCCAGCAGTATCGTACCAAGAGAGACCCAGTACTTC. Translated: CASSIVPRETQYF.

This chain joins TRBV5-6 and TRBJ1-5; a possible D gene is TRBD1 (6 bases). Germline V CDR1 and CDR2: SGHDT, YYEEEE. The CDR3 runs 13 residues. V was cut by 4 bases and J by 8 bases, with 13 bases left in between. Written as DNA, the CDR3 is TGTGCCAGCAGCATGACAGGAACGGAGCCCCAGCATTTT. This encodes CASSMTGTEPQHF.

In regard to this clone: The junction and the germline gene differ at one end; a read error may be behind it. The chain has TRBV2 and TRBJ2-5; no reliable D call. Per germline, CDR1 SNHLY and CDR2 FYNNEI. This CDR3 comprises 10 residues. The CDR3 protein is CASREAIEYF. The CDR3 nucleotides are TGTGCCAGCAGGGAAGCGATCGAGTACTTC.

DNA of the CDR3: TGTGCCAGCAGTCCCTCTACGAGGCAGTACTTC. It translates to CASSPSTRQYF. The rearrangement links TRBV28 to TRBJ2-7, with D unclear. Germline lookup yields CDR1 MDHEN and CDR2 SYDVKM. The germline V and J ends were trimmed by 5 bases and 9 bases, with 11 bases remaining between them. The CDR3 spans 11 residues.

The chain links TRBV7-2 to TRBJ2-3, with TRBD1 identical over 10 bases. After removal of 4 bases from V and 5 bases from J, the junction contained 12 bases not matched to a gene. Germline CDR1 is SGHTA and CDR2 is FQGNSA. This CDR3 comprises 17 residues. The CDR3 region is CASSSPPGQGLRDTQYF. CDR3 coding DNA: TGTGCCAGCAGCTCCCCCCCGGGACAGGGGCTTAGAGATACGCAGTATTTT.

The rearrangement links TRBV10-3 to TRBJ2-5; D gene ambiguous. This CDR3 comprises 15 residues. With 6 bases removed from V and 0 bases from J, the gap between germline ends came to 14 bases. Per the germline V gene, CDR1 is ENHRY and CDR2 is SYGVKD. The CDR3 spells CAISPRPLYQETQYF. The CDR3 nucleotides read TGTGCCATCAGCCCTAGACCCCTGTACCAAGAGACCCAGTACTTC.

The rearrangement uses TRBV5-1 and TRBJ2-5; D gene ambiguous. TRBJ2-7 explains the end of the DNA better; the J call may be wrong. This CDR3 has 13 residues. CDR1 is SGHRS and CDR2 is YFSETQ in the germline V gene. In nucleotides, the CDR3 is TGCGCCAGCAGCTTGGGATTACCTTACGAGCAGTACTTC. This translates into CASSLGLPYEQYF.

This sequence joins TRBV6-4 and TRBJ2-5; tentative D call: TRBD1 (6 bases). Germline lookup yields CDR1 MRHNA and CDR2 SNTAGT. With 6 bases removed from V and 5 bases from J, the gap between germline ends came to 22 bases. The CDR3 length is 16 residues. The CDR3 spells CASRNRVPKRRETQYF. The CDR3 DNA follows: TGTGCCAGCAGAAACAGGGTTCCCAAACGACGGGAGACCCAGTACTTC.

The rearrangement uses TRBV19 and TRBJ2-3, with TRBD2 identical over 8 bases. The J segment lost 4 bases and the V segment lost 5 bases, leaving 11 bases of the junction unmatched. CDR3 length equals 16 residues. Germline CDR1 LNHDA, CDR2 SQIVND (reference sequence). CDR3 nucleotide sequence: TGTGCCAGTAGTCCTACTGGGCGGGAGGCTTCAGATACGCAGTATTTT. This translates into CASSPTGREASDTQYF.

This CDR3 reads CASISGNTIYF. CDR3 sequence (DNA): TGTGCCAGCATCTCTGGAAACACCATATATTTT. The gene calls are TRBV6-6 and TRBJ1-3; D is unresolved. V was trimmed by 7 bases and J by 0 bases, leaving 1 base between them. The CDR3 covers 11 residues. In germline, CDR1 is MNHNY, CDR2 SVGAGI (reference sequence).

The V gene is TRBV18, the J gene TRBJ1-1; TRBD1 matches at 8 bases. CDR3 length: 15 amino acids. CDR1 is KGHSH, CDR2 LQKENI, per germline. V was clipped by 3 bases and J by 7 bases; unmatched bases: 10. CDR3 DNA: TGTGCCAGCTCACCTCAATGGGACAGGACCGGTGAAGCTTTCTTT. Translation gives CASSPQWDRTGEAFF.

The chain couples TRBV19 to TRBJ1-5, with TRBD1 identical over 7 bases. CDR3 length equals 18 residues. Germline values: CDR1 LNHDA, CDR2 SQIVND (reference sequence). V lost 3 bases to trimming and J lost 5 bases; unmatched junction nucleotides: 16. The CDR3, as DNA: TGTGCCAGTAGTATCCAATTGACAGGGATGAGTACATATCAGCCCCAGCATTTT. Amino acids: CASSIQLTGMSTYQPQHF.

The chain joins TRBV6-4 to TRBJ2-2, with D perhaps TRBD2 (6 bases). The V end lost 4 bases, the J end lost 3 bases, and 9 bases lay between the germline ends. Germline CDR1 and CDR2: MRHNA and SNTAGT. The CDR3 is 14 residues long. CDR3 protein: CASSAGDDTGELFF. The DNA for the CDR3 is TGTGCCAGCAGTGCGGGGGATGACACCGGGGAGCTGTTTTTT.

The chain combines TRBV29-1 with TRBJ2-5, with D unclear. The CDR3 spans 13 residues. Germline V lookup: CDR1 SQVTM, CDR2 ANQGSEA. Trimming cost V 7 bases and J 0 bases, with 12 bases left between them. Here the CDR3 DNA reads TGCAGCGCCCGTAAAGTAAACCAAGAGACCCAGTACTTC. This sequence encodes CSARKVNQETQYF.

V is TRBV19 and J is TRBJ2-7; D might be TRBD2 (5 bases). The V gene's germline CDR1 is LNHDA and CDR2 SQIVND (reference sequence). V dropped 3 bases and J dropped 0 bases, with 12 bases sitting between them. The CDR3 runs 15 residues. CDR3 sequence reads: CASSISWRASYEQYF. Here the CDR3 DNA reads TGTGCCAGTAGTATTAGCTGGCGGGCCTCCTACGAGCAGTACTTC.

The CDR3, as DNA: TGTGCCAGCAGCACTCCCATAGCAGGAAACACTGAAGCTTTCTTT. It encodes CASSTPIAGNTEAFF. V usage is TRBV25-1 and J usage is TRBJ1-1; D remains unclear. The CDR3 length is 15 residues. In germline, CDR1 is MGHDK, CDR2 SYGVNS. Trimming stripped 6 bases from V and 2 bases from J, with 16 bases between.

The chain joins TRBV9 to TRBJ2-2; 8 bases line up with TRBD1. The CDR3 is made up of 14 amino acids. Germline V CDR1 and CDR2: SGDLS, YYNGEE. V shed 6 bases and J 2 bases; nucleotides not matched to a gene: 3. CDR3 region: CASIGQGNTGELFF. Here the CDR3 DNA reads TGTGCCAGCATAGGACAGGGAAACACCGGGGAGCTGTTTTTT. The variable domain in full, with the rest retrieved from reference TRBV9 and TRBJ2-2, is DSGVTQTPKHLITATGQRVTLRCSPRSGDLSVYWYQQSLDQGLQFLIQYYNGEERAKGNILERFSAQQFPDLHSELNLSSLELGDSALYFCASIGQGNTGELFFGEGSRLTVL.

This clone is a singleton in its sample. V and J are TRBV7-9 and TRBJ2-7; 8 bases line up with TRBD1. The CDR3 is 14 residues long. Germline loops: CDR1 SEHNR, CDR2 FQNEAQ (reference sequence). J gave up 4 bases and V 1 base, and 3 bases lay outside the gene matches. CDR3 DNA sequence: TGTGCCAGCAGCTTAGTACAGGGGGAGTACGAGCAGTACTTC. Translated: CASSLVQGEYEQYF.

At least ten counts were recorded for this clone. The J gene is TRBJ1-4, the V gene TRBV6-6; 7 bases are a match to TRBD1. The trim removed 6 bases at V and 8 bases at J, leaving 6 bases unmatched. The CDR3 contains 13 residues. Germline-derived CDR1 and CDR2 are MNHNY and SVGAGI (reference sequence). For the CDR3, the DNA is TGTGCCAGCAGACAGGGGAATCGGGAAAAACTGTTTTTT. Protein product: CASRQGNREKLFF.